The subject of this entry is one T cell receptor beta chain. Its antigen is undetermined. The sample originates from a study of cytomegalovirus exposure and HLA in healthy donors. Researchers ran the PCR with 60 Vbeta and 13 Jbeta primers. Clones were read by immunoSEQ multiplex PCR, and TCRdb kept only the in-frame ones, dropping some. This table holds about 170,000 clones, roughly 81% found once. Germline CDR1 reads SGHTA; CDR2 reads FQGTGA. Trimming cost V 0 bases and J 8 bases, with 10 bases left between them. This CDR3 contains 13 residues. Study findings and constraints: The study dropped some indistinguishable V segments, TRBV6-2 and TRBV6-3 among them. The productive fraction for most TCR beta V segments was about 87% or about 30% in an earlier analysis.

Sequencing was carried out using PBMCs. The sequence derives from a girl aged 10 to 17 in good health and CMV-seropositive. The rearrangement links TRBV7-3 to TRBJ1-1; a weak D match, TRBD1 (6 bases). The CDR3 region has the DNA TGTGCCAGCAGCTTAACGGTAACAGGGGAAGCTTTCTTT. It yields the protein CASSLTVTGEAFF.